This note documents a single T cell receptor beta chain sequence. As yet, its antigen is unknown. The data originate from a study of long-term antiretroviral therapy in people with HIV. Study-wide results and caveats: HIV repertoire CDR3 lengths ranged less widely than those of controls.

V was clipped by 6 bases and J by 8 bases; unmatched bases: 7. The CDR3 contains 14 residues. Germline V gene data show CDR1 as MNHNS and CDR2 as SASEGT. Version v3.0 of the immunoSEQ assay was performed at survey level. Repertoires were generated with immunoSEQ multiplex PCR, while TCRdb's copy carries only in-frame clones and drops some. The table shows 25,000 to 35,000 clones, with roughly 92% occurring only once. The sequences come from unsorted PBMCs, collected approximately 6.3 years after starting antiretroviral therapy. The receptor was isolated from a woman aged 35 to 49 with HIV. The genes are TRBV6-1 and TRBJ2-2, with 9 bases matching TRBD2. CDR3 DNA sequence: TGTGCCAGCAGCGGGACTAGCAGGTTGGGGGAGCTGTTTTTT. Its translation: CASSGTSRLGELFF.